This TCR beta chain appears in the sequencing data of a study of T cells in Graves' hyperthyroidism and ophthalmopathy. Study background: Peripheral blood was acquired at first diagnosis, ahead of any therapy whatsoever. General study results and limits: Most thyroid-expanded clonotypes above 0.001 were also found in blood.

Amplified TCR beta CDR3 regions derived from RNA transcripts. In the first-round RT-PCR of the TCR CDR3, the HTBI primer set was used. In TCRdb, the multiplex PCR reads were re-called with MiXCR into one record per CDR3 protein. The repertoire holds about 350,000 distinct CDR3 sequences, with approximately 19% as singletons. Germline-derived CDR1 and CDR2 are SGHNT and YENEEA. V was clipped by 6 bases and J by 6 bases; unmatched bases: 10. The length of the CDR3 is 14 residues. This clonotype was detected ten times or more. Its antigen remains unidentified. Uncontrolled infection, other autoimmune disease, pregnancy or lactation disqualified patients from enrolment.

The chain joins TRBV11-3 to TRBJ2-7; 8 bases are a match to TRBD2. The source of this sequence is a woman aged 18-30 years with Graves' hyperthyroidism. Sequenced input: blood. In DNA, the CDR3 is TGTGCCAGCAGTGATCAGCCTCGGGGGGGCGAGCAGTACTTC. Amino acid sequence: CASSDQPRGGEQYF.